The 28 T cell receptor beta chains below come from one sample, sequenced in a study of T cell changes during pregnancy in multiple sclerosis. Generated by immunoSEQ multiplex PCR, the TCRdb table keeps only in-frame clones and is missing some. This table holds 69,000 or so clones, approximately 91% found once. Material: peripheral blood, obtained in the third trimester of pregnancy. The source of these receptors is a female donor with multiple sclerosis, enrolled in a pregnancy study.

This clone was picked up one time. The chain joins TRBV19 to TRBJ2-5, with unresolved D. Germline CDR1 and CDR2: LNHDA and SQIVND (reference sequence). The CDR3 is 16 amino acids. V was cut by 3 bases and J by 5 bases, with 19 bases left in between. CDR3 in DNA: TGTGCCAGTAGTATTTGGCCCTTGGAAGGAGCGGAGACCCAGTACTTC. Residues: CASSIWPLEGAETQYF.

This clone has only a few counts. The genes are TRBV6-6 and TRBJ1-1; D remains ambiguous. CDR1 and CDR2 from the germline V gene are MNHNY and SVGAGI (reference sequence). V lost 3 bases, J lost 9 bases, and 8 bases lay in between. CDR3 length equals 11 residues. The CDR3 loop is CASSYEIKAFF. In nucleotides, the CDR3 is TGTGCCAGCAGTTATGAGATTAAAGCTTTCTTT.

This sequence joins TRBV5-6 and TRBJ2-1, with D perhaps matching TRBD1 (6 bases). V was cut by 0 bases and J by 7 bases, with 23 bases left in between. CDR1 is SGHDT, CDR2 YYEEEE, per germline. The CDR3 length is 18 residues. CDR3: CASSLALGVGGDTNEQFF. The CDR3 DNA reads TGTGCCAGCAGCTTGGCTTTAGGGGTAGGTGGGGACACGAATGAGCAGTTCTTC.

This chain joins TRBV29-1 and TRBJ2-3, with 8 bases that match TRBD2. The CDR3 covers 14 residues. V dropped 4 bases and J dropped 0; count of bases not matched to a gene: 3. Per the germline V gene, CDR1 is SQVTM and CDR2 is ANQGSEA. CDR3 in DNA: TGCAGCGTTGTTAGCGGGGTTAGCACAGATACGCAGTATTTT. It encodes CSVVSGVSTDTQYF.

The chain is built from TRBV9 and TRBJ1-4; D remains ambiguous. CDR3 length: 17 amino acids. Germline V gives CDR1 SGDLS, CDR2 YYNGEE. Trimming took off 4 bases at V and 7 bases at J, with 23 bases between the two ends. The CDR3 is CASSPGGPFVGSEKLFF. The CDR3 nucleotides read TGTGCCAGCAGCCCGGGTGGCCCCTTCGTCGGGTCTGAAAAACTGTTTTTT.

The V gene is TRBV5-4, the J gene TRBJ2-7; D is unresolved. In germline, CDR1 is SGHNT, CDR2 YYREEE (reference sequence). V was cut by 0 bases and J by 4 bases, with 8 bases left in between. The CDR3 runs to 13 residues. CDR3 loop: CASSLGLTYEQYF. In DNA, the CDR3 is TGTGCCAGCAGCTTGGGACTCACGTACGAGCAGTACTTC.

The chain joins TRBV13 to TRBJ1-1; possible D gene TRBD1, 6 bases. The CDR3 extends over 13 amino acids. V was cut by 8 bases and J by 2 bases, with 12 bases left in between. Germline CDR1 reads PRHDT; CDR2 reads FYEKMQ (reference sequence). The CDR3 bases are TGTGCCAGCGGAGCGGGGGCCAACACTGAAGCTTTCTTT. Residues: CASGAGANTEAFF.

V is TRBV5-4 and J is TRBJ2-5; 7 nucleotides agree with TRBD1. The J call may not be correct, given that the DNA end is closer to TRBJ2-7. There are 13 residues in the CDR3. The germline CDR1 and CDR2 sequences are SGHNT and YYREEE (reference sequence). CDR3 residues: CASSRKTGNEQYF. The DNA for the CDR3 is TGTGCCAGCAGCAGAAAGACAGGGAACGAGCAGTACTTC.

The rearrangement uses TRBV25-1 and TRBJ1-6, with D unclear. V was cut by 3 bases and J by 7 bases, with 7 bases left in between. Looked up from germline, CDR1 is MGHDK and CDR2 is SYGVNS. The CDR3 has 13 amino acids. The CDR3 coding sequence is TGTGCCAGCAGTGAGGCAGTCAATTCACCCCTCCACTTT. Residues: CASSEAVNSPLHF.

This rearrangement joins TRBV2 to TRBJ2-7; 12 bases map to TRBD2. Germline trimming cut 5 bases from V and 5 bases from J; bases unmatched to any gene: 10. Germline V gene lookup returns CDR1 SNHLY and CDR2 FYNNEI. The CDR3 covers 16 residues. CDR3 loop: CASSWYLAGGKDEQYF. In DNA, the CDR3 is TGTGCCAGCAGTTGGTATCTAGCGGGGGGGAAGGACGAGCAGTACTTC.

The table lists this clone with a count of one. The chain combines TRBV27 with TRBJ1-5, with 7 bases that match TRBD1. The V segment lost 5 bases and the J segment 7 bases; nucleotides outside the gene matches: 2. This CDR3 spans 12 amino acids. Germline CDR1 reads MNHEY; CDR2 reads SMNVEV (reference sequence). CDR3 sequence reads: CASSNRGQPQHF. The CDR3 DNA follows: TGTGCCAGCAGTAACAGGGGACAGCCCCAGCATTTT.

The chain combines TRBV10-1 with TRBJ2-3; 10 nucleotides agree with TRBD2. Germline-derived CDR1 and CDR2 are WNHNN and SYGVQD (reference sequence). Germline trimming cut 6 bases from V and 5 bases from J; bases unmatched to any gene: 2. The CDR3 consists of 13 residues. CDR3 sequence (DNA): TGCGCCAGCAGCGGACTAGCGGAAGATACGCAGTATTTT. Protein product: CASSGLAEDTQYF.

Here the CDR3 reads CASSLVRDRGTDTQYF. The CDR3 bases are TGTGCCAGCAGCTTAGTCCGGGACAGGGGCACAGATACGCAGTATTTT. The chain employs TRBV11-2 and TRBJ2-3; 9 bases are shared with TRBD1. The J segment lost 1 base and the V segment lost 1 base, leaving 3 bases of the junction unmatched. Germline V lookup: CDR1 SGHAT, CDR2 FQNNGV. This CDR3 contains 16 residues.

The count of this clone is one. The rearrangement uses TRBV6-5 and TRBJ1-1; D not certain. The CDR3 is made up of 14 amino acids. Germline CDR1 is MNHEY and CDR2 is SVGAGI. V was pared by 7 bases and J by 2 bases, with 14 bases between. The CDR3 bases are TGTGCCAGCACCCGGACTGGCATTAACACTGAAGCTTTCTTT. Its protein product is CASTRTGINTEAFF.

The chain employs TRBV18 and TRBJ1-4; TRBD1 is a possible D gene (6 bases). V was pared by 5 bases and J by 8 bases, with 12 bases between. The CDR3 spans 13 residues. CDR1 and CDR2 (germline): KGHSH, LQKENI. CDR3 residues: CASSSDRKEKLFF. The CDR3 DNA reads TGTGCCAGCTCATCGGACAGAAAGGAAAAACTGTTTTTT.

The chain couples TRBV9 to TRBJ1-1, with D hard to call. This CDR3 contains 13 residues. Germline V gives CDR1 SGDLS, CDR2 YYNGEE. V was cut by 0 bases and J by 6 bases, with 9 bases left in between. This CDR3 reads CASSVVRQAEAFF. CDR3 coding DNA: TGTGCCAGCAGCGTAGTTCGGCAGGCTGAAGCTTTCTTT.

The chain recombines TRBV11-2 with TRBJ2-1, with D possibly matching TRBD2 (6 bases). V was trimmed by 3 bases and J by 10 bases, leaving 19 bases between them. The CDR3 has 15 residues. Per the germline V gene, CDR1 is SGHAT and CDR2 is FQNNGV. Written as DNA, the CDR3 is TGTGCCAGCAGCTTTCATTACCGGGACTTCCGCGAGCAGTTCTTC. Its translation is CASSFHYRDFREQFF.

This CDR3 reads CSVVRELYNEQFF. The CDR3 nucleotides are TGCAGCGTTGTTCGTGAGCTCTACAATGAGCAGTTCTTC. The chain joins TRBV29-1 to TRBJ2-1, with D uncertain. V lost 4 bases to trimming and J lost 3 bases, with 10 bases between them. Germline V CDR1 and CDR2: SQVTM, ANQGSEA. The length of the CDR3 is 13 residues.

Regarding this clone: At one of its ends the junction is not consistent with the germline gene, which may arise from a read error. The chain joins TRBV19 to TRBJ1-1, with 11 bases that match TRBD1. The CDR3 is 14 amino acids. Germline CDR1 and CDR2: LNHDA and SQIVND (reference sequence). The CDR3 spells CASEGDRGNPEAFF. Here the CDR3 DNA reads TGTGCCAGTGAAGGGGACAGGGGGAACCCTGAAGCTTTCTTT.

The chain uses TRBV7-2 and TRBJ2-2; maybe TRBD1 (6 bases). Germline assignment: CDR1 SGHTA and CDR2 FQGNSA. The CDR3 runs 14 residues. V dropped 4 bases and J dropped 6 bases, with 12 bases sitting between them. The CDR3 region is CASSSQQGPGELFF. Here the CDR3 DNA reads TGTGCCAGCAGCTCCCAACAGGGACCCGGGGAGCTGTTTTTT.

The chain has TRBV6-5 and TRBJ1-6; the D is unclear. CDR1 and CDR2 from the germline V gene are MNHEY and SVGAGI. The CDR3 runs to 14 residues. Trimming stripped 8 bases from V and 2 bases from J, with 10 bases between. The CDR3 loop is CASRWEAYNSPLHF. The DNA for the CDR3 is TGTGCCAGCCGGTGGGAGGCCTATAATTCACCCCTCCACTTT.

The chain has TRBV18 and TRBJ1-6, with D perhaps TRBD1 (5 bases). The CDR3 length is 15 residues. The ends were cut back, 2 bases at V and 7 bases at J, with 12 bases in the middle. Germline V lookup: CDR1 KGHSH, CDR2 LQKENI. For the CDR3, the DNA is TGTGCCAGCTCACCAGGCCCCGGGGGGAATTCACCCCTCCACTTT. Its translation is CASSPGPGGNSPLHF.

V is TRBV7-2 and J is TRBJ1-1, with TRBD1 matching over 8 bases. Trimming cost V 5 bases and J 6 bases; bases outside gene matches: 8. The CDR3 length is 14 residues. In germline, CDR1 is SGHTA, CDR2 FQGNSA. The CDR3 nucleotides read TGTGCCAGCAGCAACGACAGGGGATCGCCTGAAGCTTTCTTT. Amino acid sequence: CASSNDRGSPEAFF.

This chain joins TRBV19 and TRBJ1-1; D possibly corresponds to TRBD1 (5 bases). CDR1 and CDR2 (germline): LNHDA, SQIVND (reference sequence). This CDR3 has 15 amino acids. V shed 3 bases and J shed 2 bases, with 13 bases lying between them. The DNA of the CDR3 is TGTGCCAGTAGTATCCCCTGGACATCTAACACTGAAGCTTTCTTT. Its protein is CASSIPWTSNTEAFF.

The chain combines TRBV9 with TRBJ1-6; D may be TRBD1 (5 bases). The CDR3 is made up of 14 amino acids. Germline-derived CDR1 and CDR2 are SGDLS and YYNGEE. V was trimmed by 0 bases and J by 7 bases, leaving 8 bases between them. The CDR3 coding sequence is TGTGCCAGCAGCGTAGTACAGGACAATTCACCCCTCCACTTT. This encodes CASSVVQDNSPLHF.

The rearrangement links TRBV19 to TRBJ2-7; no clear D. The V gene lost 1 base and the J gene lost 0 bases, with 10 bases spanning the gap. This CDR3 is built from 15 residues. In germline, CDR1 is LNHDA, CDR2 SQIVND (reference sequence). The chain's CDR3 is CASSIVHSPSYEQYF. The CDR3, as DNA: TGTGCCAGTAGTATAGTACATTCCCCCTCCTACGAGCAGTACTTC. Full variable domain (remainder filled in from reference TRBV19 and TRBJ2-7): DGGITQSPKYLFRKEGQNVTLSCEQNLNHDAMYWYRQDPGQGLRLIYYSQIVNDFQKGDIAEGYSVSREKKESFPLTVTSAQKNPTAFYLCASSIVHSPSYEQYFGPGTRLTVT.

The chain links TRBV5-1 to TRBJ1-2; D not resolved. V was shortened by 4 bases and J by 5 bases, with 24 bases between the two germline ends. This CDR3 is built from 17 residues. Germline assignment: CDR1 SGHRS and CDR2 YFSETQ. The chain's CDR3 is CASSPGWGGGIGYGYTF. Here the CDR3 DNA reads TGCGCCAGCAGCCCCGGCTGGGGTGGAGGGATCGGATATGGCTACACCTTC.

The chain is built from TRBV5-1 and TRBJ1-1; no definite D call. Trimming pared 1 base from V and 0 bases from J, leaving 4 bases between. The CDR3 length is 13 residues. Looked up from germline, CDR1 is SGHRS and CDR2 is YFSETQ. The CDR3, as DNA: TGCGCCAGCAGCTTGACAGTGAACACTGAAGCTTTCTTT. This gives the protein CASSLTVNTEAFF. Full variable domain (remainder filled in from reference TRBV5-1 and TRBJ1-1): KAGVTQTPRYLIKTRGQQVTLSCSPISGHRSVSWYQQTPGQGLQFLFEYFSETQRNKGNFPGRFSGRQFSNSRSEMNVSTLELGDSALYLCASSLTVNTEAFFGQGTRLTVV.